This entry lists 14 T cell receptor beta chains sequenced from one sample in a study of shared clonotypes between healthy human individuals. This table comes from immunoSEQ multiplex PCR, and its TCRdb copy is limited to in-frame clones, with some not included. The sample lists about 710,000 clones; 72% were seen once. Source material: memory CD4+ T cells sorted from blood. Subset described: CD45RA-negative fraction. These receptors all come from a woman in her 30s in good health.

The gene calls are TRBV14 and TRBJ2-4, with D perhaps matching TRBD1 (6 bases). The CDR3 runs to 16 residues. In germline, CDR1 is SGHDN, CDR2 FVKESK. V lost 4 bases and J 3 bases, leaving 16 bases between the germline ends. CDR3 loop: CASSPLGGQNKNIQYF. As DNA, the CDR3 is TGTGCCAGCAGCCCCCTTGGGGGACAAAACAAAAACATTCAGTACTTC.

The V and J genes are TRBV25-1 and TRBJ2-1, with 8 bases that match TRBD2. The CDR3 length is 16 residues. Germline-derived CDR1 and CDR2 are MGHDK and SYGVNS. J gave up 4 bases and V 6 bases, and 11 bases lay outside the gene matches. The CDR3: CASSRGTSGLYNEQFF. Here the CDR3 DNA reads TGTGCCAGCAGCCGGGGAACTAGCGGTTTATACAATGAGCAGTTCTTC.

The chain combines TRBV9 with TRBJ2-5; D possibly corresponds to TRBD1 (5 bases). The CDR3 has 12 residues. V lost 3 bases to trimming and J lost 4 bases, with 7 bases between them. CDR1 and CDR2 from the germline V gene are SGDLS and YYNGEE. This CDR3 is CASSEGSETQYF. Written as DNA, the CDR3 is TGTGCCAGCAGCGAGGGGTCAGAGACCCAGTACTTC.

The chain uses TRBV10-1 and TRBJ2-1; 10 nucleotides align to TRBD2. The length of the CDR3 is 15 residues. V gave up 3 bases and J gave up 10 bases; unmatched junction bases: 9. Germline CDR1 reads WNHNN; CDR2 reads SYGVQD (reference sequence). The CDR3, as DNA: TGCGCCAGCAGTGAAGGGTCTAGCGGGAGAGGAGAGCAGTTCTTC. This gives the protein CASSEGSSGRGEQFF.

This chain links TRBV28 with TRBJ2-7; TRBD1 aligns across 8 bases. The CDR3 covers 13 residues. The germline gives CDR1 MDHEN, CDR2 SYDVKM. Trimming removed 8 bases from V and 5 bases from J; junction bases left unmatched: 8. CDR3 region: CASHDRGINEQYF. CDR3 nucleotides: TGTGCCAGCCACGACAGGGGAATCAACGAGCAGTACTTC.

This chain uses TRBV28 with TRBJ2-5; tentatively, D is TRBD2 (5 bases). Looked up from germline, CDR1 is MDHEN and CDR2 is SYDVKM. The CDR3 runs to 13 residues. V was cut by 6 bases and J by 5 bases, with 13 bases left in between. The CDR3 coding sequence is TGTGCCAGCAGGTGGGGAGCCACGGAGACCCAGTACTTC. Its protein is CASRWGATETQYF.

The rearrangement uses TRBV19 and TRBJ1-1; D uncertain. The germline gives CDR1 LNHDA, CDR2 SQIVND (reference sequence). The CDR3 is 14 amino acids. Trimming cost V 0 bases and J 6 bases, with 11 bases left between them. CDR3 protein: CASSIDLRRPEAFF. CDR3 bases: TGTGCCAGTAGTATAGATCTTCGAAGGCCTGAAGCTTTCTTT. The full variable domain, in which reference TRBV19 and TRBJ1-1 provide the parts outside the CDR3, is DGGITQSPKYLFRKEGQNVTLSCEQNLNHDAMYWYRQDPGQGLRLIYYSQIVNDFQKGDIAEGYSVSREKKESFPLTVTSAQKNPTAFYLCASSIDLRRPEAFFGQGTRLTVV.

The gene calls are TRBV23-1 and TRBJ2-7; 9 bases map to TRBD2. TRBV23-1 falls under the ORF class, with uncertain function. V shed 0 bases and J 0 bases; nucleotides not matched to a gene: 9. The CDR3 is made up of 18 amino acids. The CDR3 sequence is CASSQSSGASGASYEQYF. The CDR3 nucleotides read TGCGCCAGCAGTCAATCGAGTGGGGCTAGCGGGGCCTCCTACGAGCAGTACTTC.

V is TRBV9 and J is TRBJ2-1; 11 nucleotides line up with TRBD2. The CDR3 is 17 residues long. The germline gives CDR1 SGDLS, CDR2 YYNGEE. V trimming: 0 bases; J trimming: 8 bases; junction bases outside the gene matches: 10. CDR3 amino acids: CASSVGSSSGRSDEQFF. CDR3 bases: TGTGCCAGCAGCGTAGGGTCGTCTAGCGGGAGGTCGGATGAGCAGTTCTTC.

The rearrangement links TRBV5-4 to TRBJ2-1; TRBD2 aligns across 9 bases. The CDR3 runs to 15 residues. V trimming: 0 bases; J trimming: 15 bases; junction bases outside the gene matches: 13. CDR1 SGHNT and CDR2 YYREEE come from the germline V gene (reference sequence). CDR3 amino acids: CASSLEGGLAGILFF. DNA of the CDR3: TGTGCCAGCAGCTTGGAGGGTGGTCTAGCGGGAATACTGTTCTTC.

The rearrangement joins TRBV28 to TRBJ1-2, with D perhaps TRBD1 (5 bases). V shed 2 bases and J shed 6 bases, with 10 bases lying between them. From germline, CDR1 is MDHEN and CDR2 SYDVKM. The CDR3 length is 13 residues. The CDR3 nucleotides are TGTGCCAGCAGTTTAGAGGGGTGGGATGGCTACACCTTC. Protein: CASSLEGWDGYTF.

Ten or more counts support this clone. DNA for the CDR3: TGTGCCAGCGGGGGCAGGAACACTGAAGCTTTCTTT. It is translated as CASGGRNTEAFF. The V call is TRBV11-1, the J call TRBJ1-1; D might be TRBD1 (6 bases). This CDR3 region has 12 residues. The V end lost 8 bases, the J end lost 1 base, and 8 bases lay between the germline ends. Germline V gives CDR1 SGHAT, CDR2 FQDESV (reference sequence).

The chain couples TRBV18 to TRBJ2-1; a possible D gene is TRBD2 (6 bases). CDR3 length: 17 amino acids. Germline V gene lookup returns CDR1 KGHSH and CDR2 LQKENI. The V gene lost 2 bases and the J gene lost 2 bases, with 16 bases spanning the gap. CDR3 nucleotide sequence: TGTGCCAGCTCACCAGGGAATTATAGCGGCCCCTACAATGAGCAGTTCTTC. As protein: CASSPGNYSGPYNEQFF.

CDR3 protein: CASSERGTGELFF. CDR3 DNA sequence: TGCGCCAGCAGTGAGCGGGGCACCGGGGAGCTGTTTTTT. V and J are TRBV10-1 and TRBJ2-2; perhaps TRBD2 as D (5 bases). Germline V gene lookup returns CDR1 WNHNN and CDR2 SYGVQD (reference sequence). Trimming cost V 2 bases and J 4 bases, with 5 bases left between them. The CDR3 is 13 amino acids.